The 2 T cell receptor beta chains reported below all come from one sample, sequenced in a study of identifying expanded T cells in peripheral blood. The protocol was immunoSEQ multiplex PCR, while the TCRdb copy is restricted to in-frame clones and leaves out a portion. The sample consists of around 99,000 clones, 88% of them appearing once. What was sequenced was blood. These receptors were collected from a person between 18 and 69 years old in good health.

The V call is TRBV18, the J call TRBJ2-1; D gene uncertain. The CDR3 is made up of 14 amino acids. V dropped 0 bases and J dropped 5 bases, with 8 bases sitting between them. Germline lookup yields CDR1 KGHSH and CDR2 LQKENI. CDR3 in amino acids: CASSPPQAHNEQFF. The CDR3 DNA reads TGTGCCAGCTCACCACCGCAGGCGCACAATGAGCAGTTCTTC. The whole variable domain, remainder taken from reference TRBV18 and TRBJ2-1, is NAGVMQNPRHLVRRRGQEARLRCSPMKGHSHVYWYRQLPEEGLKFMVYLQKENIIDESGMPKERFSAEFPKEGPSILRIQQVVRGDSAAYFCASSPPQAHNEQFFGPGTRLTVL.

The rearrangement uses TRBV6-6 and TRBJ1-2; D might be TRBD1 (5 bases). The CDR3 loop spans 13 amino acids. Germline CDR1 reads MNHNY; CDR2 reads SVGAGI (reference sequence). V shed 5 bases and J shed 7 bases, with 14 bases lying between them. CDR3: CASSPQGVGGYTF. The DNA of the CDR3 is TGTGCCAGCAGTCCGCAGGGAGTCGGTGGCTACACCTTC.